This T cell receptor beta chain originates from a study of T-cell memory formation after mild COVID-19. From the 5' RACE reads, TCRdb called clonotypes with MiXCR, one entry per CDR3 protein. The sample has a few hundred thousand distinct CDR3 sequences, roughly 15% seen once. V lost 2 bases, J lost 3 bases, and 7 bases lay in between. This CDR3 comprises 13 residues. This clonotype was recorded a few times. The sequence derives from a man aged 18 to 29 who had mild COVID-19 (a few samples of this study predate the infection). Cell type and time point are not known. The chain employs TRBV12-3 or TRBV12-4 and TRBJ1-1; D remains ambiguous. The sample comprised PBMCs or a T cell subset sorted from them (not recorded which). CDR3 DNA sequence: TGTGCCAGCAGTTTATCTGGGGACACTGAAGCTTTCTTT. As protein: CASSLSGDTEAFF.